A selection of T cell receptor beta chains follows, all from one sample in a study of control samples from healthy donors and cancer patients. Profiled with immunoSEQ multiplex PCR; TCRdb holds only in-frame clones, not every one. This sample yields approximately 150,000 clones, of which under 90% are seen a single time; roughly 5% belongs to the top ten. Sequencing was performed on blood. These receptors originate from a man in his thirties or forties in good health. Both conserved end residues are part of each CDR3. Fields, in order: J gene, clone size, D gene, V gene, CDR3 DNA, CDR3 protein. The D gene is left open where the match is weak. Size values are once, few and many counts, or a class for expanded clones, and some rows have none.

J: TRBJ2-7; size: .; D: .; V: TRBV14; DNA: TGTGCCAGCAGCCAAGAACCGGGACTCTCCTACGAGCAGTACTTC; CDR3: CASSQEPGLSYEQYF
J: TRBJ2-7; size: .; D: TRBD1; V: TRBV2; DNA: TGTGCCAGCAGTGAAGCGGAGACGGACAGGGGCTTGTTGTACTTC; CDR3: CASSEAETDRGLLYF
J: TRBJ1-5; size: once; D: .; V: TRBV6-5; DNA: TGTGCCAGCAGCCGGGACCCTAATCAGCCCCAGCATTTT; CDR3: CASSRDPNQPQHF
J: TRBJ1-5; size: few; D: .; V: TRBV16; DNA: TGTGCCAGCAGCCAATCGGGTCAGAGCAATCAGCCCCAGCATTTT; CDR3: CASSQSGQSNQPQHF
J: TRBJ2-5; size: .; D: .; V: TRBV24-1; DNA: TGTGCCACCAGTGACCCCGCTGAAGCGGGCGCGGTTACCCAGTACTTC; CDR3: CATSDPAEAGAVTQYF
J: TRBJ2-5; size: .; D: .; V: TRBV6-5; DNA: TGTGCCAGCACCGAGGGAGAGACCCAGTACTTC; CDR3: CASTEGETQYF
J: TRBJ2-7; size: .; D: .; V: TRBV3-1/TRBV3-2; DNA: TGTGCCAGCAGCCGAGCACCGGGACACAAAACCTACGAGCAGTACTTC; CDR3: CASSRAPGHKTYEQYF
J: TRBJ2-2; size: .; D: TRBD1; V: TRBV5-1; DNA: TGCGCCAGCAGCCGGAGTCCCGGGACAGTCGTCGTGGAGCTGTTTTTT; CDR3: CASSRSPGTVVVELFF
J: TRBJ2-5; size: few; D: TRBD2; V: TRBV6-5; DNA: TGTGCCAGCAGTAGAGCGGGGGTTGAGACCCAGTACTTC; CDR3: CASSRAGVETQYF
J: TRBJ2-2; size: once; D: .; V: TRBV2; DNA: TGTGCCAGCAGTCTAACCGGGAGCGACACCGGGGAGCTGTTTTTT; CDR3: CASSLTGSDTGELFF
J: TRBJ1-5; size: .; D: .; V: TRBV2; DNA: TGTGCCAGCAGCCGGACCTTGCGTCAGCCCCAGCATTTT; CDR3: CASSRTLRQPQHF
J: TRBJ1-1; size: .; D: .; V: TRBV5-1; DNA: TGCGCCAGCAGCTTTGGGGACCATGAAGCTTTCTTT; CDR3: CASSFGDHEAFF
J: TRBJ2-1; size: .; D: .; V: TRBV6-5; DNA: TGTGCCAGCAGTTACGGGTCAGGGGATTACAATGAGCAGTTCTTC; CDR3: CASSYGSGDYNEQFF
J: TRBJ1-5; size: .; D: .; V: TRBV21-1; DNA: TGTGCCAGCAGCAATAGGGCAGCCAATCGTAATCAGCCCCAGCATTTT; CDR3: CASSNRAANRNQPQHF
J: TRBJ2-1; size: .; D: .; V: TRBV7-9; DNA: TGTGCCAGCAGCCTGGACGGCGCACTCTACAATGAGCAGTTCTTC; CDR3: CASSLDGALYNEQFF
J: TRBJ2-7; size: .; D: TRBD2; V: TRBV6-5; DNA: TGTGCCAGCAGTTCCATAGCGGGGGGGTTTGGGTACGAGCAGTACTTC; CDR3: CASSSIAGGFGYEQYF
J: TRBJ2-5; size: .; D: TRBD2; V: TRBV10-3; DNA: TGTGCCATCAGTGAGATTCCGGCGGGAGGGTCTTTTGAGACCCAGTACTTC; CDR3: CAISEIPAGGSFETQYF
J: TRBJ1-1; size: .; D: .; V: TRBV7-2; DNA: TGTGCCAGTGTCAAGGAGCAGGGCACCGAAGCTTTCTTT; CDR3: CASVKEQGTEAFF
J: TRBJ1-4; size: .; D: TRBD1; V: TRBV9; DNA: TGTGCCAGCAGCGTATCGGCCACCGGGACAGGGAATGAAAAACTGTTTTTT; CDR3: CASSVSATGTGNEKLFF
J: TRBJ1-5; size: .; D: .; V: TRBV30; DNA: TGTGCCTGGGGTTATAGCAATCAGCCCCAGCATTTT; CDR3: CAWGYSNQPQHF
J: TRBJ2-1; size: .; D: TRBD2; V: TRBV2; DNA: TGTGCCAGAACTAGCGGAGACTACAATGAGCAGTTCTTC; CDR3: CARTSGDYNEQFF
J: TRBJ2-5; size: .; D: TRBD1; V: TRBV11-3; DNA: TGTGCCAGCAGCAGCCGGGACAGCCTCCAAGAGACCCAGTACTTC; CDR3: CASSSRDSLQETQYF
J: TRBJ1-3; size: .; D: .; V: TRBV6-6; DNA: TGTGCCAGCAGCGGCCAGGGACTTAATGCTGGAATCACCATATATTTT; CDR3: CASSGQGLNAGITIYF
J: TRBJ2-3; size: few; D: .; V: TRBV7-2; DNA: TGTGCCAGCAGCAAGGGACCGACACCGTATTTT; CDR3: CASSKGPTPYF
J: TRBJ2-3; size: .; D: TRBD2; V: TRBV4-3; DNA: TGCGCCAGCAGCCAAGAGCGGACGGGACTAGCTACAGATACGCAGTATTTT; CDR3: CASSQERTGLATDTQYF